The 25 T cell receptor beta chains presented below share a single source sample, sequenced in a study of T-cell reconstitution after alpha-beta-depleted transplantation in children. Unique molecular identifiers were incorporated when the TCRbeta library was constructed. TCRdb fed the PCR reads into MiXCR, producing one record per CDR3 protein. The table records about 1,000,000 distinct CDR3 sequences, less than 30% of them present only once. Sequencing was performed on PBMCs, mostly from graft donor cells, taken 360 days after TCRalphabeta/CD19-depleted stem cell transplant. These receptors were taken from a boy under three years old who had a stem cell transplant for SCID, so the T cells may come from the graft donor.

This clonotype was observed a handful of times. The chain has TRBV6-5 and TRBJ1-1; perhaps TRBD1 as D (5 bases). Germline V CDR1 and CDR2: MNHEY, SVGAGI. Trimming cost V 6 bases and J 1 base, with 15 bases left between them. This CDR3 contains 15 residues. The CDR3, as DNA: TGTGCCAGCAGCTACGGGGGGATAGAGAACACTGAAGCTTTCTTT. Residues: CASSYGGIENTEAFF.

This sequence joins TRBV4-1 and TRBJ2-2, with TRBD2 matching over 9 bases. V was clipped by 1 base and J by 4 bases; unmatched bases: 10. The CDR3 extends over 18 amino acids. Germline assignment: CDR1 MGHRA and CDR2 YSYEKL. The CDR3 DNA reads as TGCGCCAGCAGCCAAGTGTTTTTGCGGGGGGGCGGCACCGGGGAGCTGTTTTTT. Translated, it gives CASSQVFLRGGGTGELFF.

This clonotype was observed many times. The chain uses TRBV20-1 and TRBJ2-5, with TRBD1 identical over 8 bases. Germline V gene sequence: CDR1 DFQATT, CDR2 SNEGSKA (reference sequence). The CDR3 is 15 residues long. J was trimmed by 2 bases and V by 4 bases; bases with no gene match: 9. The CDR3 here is CSATTGGWGQETQYF. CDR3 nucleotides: TGCAGTGCTACTACAGGGGGATGGGGGCAAGAGACCCAGTACTTC.

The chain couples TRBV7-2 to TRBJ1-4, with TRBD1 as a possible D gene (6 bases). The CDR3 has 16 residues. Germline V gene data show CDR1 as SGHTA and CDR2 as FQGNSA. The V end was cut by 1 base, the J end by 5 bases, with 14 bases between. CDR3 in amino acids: CASSLVPRQGNEKLFF. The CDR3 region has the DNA TGTGCCAGCAGCTTAGTCCCTAGGCAGGGGAATGAAAAACTGTTTTTT.

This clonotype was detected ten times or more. CDR3 in DNA: TGTGCCAGCAGTACCCCTATCCACGAGCAGTACTTC. Protein sequence: CASSTPIHEQYF. This chain uses TRBV28 with TRBJ2-7; D remains ambiguous. CDR3 length: 12 amino acids. The germline CDR1 and CDR2 sequences are MDHEN and SYDVKM. V was shortened by 5 bases and J by 5 bases, with 10 bases between the two germline ends. Looking up the rest from reference TRBV28 and TRBJ2-7 gives the full variable domain: DVKVTQSSRYLVKRTGEKVFLECVQDMDHENMFWYRQDPGLGLRLIYFSYDVKMKEKGDIPEGYSVSREKKERFSLILESASTNQTSMYLCASSTPIHEQYFGPGTRLTVT.

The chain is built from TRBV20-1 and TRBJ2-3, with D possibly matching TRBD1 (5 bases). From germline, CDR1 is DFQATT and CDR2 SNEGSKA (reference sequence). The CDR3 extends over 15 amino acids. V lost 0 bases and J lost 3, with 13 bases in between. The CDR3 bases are TGCAGTGCTAGAGATCTGGGCAGGGCGACAGATACGCAGTATTTT. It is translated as CSARDLGRATDTQYF.

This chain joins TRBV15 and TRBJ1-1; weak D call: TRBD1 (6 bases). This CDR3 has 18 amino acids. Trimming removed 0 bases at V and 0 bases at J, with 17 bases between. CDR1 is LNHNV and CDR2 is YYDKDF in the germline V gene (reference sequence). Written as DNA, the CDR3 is TGTGCCACCAGCAGAGATAGGGCCGCGGGGGGGCTGAACACTGAAGCTTTCTTT. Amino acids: CATSRDRAAGGLNTEAFF. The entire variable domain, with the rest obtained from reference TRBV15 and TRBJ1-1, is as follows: DAMVIQNPRYQVTQFGKPVTLSCSQTLNHNVMYWYQQKSSQAPKLLFHYYDKDFNNEADTPDNFQSRRPNTSFCFLDIRSPGLGDTAMYLCATSRDRAAGGLNTEAFFGQGTRLTVV.

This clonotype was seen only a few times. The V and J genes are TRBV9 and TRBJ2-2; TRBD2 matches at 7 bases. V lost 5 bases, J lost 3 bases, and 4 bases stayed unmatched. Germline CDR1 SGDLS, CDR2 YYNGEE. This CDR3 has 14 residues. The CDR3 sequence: CASSGLGYTGELFF. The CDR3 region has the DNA TGTGCCAGCAGTGGACTAGGCTACACCGGGGAGCTGTTTTTT.

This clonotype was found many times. The CDR3 DNA is TGTGCCATCAGTGAGTCGTCGAATGAGCAGTTCTTC. Translated: CAISESSNEQFF. This chain links TRBV10-3 with TRBJ2-1; D remains unclear. V lost 0 bases and J 7 bases, leaving 4 bases between the germline ends. Germline V lookup: CDR1 ENHRY, CDR2 SYGVKD. This CDR3 region has 12 residues.

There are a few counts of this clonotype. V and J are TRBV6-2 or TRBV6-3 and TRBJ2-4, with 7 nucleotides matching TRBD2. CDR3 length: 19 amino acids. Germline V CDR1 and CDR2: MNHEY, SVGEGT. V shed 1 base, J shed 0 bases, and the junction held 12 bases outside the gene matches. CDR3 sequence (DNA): TGTGCCAGCAGTTACTTGAGACTAGCCGGCCTGCTAGCCAAAAACATTCAGTACTTC. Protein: CASSYLRLAGLLAKNIQYF.

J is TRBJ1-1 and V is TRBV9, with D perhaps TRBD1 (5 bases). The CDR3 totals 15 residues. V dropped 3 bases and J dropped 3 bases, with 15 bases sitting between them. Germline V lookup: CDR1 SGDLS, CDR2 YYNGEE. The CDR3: CASSAGGGTHTEAFF. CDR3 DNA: TGTGCCAGCAGCGCCGGCGGGGGGACCCACACTGAAGCTTTCTTT.

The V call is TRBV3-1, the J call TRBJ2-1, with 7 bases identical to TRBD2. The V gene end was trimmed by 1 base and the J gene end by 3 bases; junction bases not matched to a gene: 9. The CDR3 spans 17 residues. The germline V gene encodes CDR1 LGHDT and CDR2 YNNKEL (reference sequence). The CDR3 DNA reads TGTGCCAGCAGCCAAGTCAAGGTGGGACTACTCTACAATGAGCAGTTCTTC. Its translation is CASSQVKVGLLYNEQFF.

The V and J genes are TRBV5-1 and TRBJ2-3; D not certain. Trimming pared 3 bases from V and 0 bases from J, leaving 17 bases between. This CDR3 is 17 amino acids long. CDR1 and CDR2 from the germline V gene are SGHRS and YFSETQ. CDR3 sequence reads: CASSSATTVPSTDTQYF. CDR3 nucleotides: TGCGCCAGCAGCTCCGCTACTACCGTACCTAGCACAGATACGCAGTATTTT.

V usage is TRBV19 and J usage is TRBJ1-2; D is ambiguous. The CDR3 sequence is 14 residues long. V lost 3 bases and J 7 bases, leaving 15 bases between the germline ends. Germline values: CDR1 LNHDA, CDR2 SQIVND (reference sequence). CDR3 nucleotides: TGTGCCAGTAGTATGGACGGAAGCAACCTTGGCTACACCTTC. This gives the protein CASSMDGSNLGYTF.

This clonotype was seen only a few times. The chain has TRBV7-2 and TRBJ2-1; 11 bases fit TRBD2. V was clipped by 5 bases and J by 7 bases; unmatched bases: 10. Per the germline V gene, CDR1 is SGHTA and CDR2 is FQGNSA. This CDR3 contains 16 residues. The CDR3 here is CASSAQLAGAGNEQFF. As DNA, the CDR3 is TGTGCCAGCAGCGCCCAACTAGCGGGGGCTGGGAATGAGCAGTTCTTC.

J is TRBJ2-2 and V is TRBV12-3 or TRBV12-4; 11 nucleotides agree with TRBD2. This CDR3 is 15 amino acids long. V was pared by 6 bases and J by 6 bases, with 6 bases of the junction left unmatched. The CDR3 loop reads CASSPRLAGPGELFF. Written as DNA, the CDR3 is TGTGCCAGCAGCCCGAGACTAGCGGGGCCCGGGGAGCTGTTTTTT.

The chain's CDR3 is CSARSLGRSVVKTDTQYF. The CDR3 nucleotides read TGCAGTGCTAGATCCCTGGGCAGATCGGTAGTTAAGACAGATACGCAGTATTTT. The rearrangement uses TRBV20-1 and TRBJ2-3; no definite D call. V was cut by 2 bases and J by 3 bases, with 24 bases left in between. Per the germline V gene, CDR1 is DFQATT and CDR2 is SNEGSKA (reference sequence). The CDR3 sequence is 18 residues long.

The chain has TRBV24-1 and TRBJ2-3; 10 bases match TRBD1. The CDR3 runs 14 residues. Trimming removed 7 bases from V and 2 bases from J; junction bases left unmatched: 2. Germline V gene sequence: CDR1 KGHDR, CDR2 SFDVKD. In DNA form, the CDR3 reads TGTGCCACCAGCGGGACAGGGGACACAGATACGCAGTATTTT. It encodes CATSGTGDTDTQYF.

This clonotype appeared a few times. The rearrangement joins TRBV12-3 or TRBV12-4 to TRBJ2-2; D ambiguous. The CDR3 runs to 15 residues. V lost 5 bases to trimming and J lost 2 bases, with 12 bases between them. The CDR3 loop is CASSPSATNTGELFF. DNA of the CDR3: TGTGCCAGCAGTCCCTCGGCTACCAACACCGGGGAGCTGTTTTTT.

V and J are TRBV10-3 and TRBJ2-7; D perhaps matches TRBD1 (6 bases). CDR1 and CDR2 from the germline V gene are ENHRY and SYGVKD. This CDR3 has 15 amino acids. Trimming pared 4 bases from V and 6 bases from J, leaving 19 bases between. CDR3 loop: CAISVWVGAKSEQYF. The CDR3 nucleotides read TGTGCCATCAGTGTATGGGTGGGGGCAAAGAGCGAGCAGTACTTC.

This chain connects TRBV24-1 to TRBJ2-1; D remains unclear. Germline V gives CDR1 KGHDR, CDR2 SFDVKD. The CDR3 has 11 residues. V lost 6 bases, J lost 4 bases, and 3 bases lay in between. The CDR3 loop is CATSYYNEQFF. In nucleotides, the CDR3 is TGTGCCACCAGTTATTACAATGAGCAGTTCTTC.

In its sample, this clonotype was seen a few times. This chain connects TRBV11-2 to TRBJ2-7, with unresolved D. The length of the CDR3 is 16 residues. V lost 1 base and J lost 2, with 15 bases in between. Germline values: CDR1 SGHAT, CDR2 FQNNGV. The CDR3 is CASSLAPAGSTYEQYF. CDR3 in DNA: TGTGCCAGCAGCTTAGCCCCCGCCGGGTCTACCTACGAGCAGTACTTC.

Here the CDR3 DNA reads TGCGCCAGCAGCTTGGTACGACGGCCGGGAAACATTCAGTACTTC. It specifies CASSLVRRPGNIQYF. The chain carries TRBV5-1 and TRBJ2-4; no clear D. The V and J ends lost 0 bases and 6 bases respectively, with 13 bases between them. The germline V gene has CDR1 SGHRS and CDR2 YFSETQ. This CDR3 has 15 residues.

The CDR3 nucleotides read TGCGCCAGCAGCCAAGATAGTAGTCCAGCTCGCAATGAGCAGTTCTTC. Its translation is CASSQDSSPARNEQFF. V is TRBV4-1 and J is TRBJ2-1, with D unclear. The germline V gene has CDR1 MGHRA and CDR2 YSYEKL. The V end was cut by 0 bases, the J end by 6 bases, with 15 bases between. The CDR3 loop spans 16 amino acids.

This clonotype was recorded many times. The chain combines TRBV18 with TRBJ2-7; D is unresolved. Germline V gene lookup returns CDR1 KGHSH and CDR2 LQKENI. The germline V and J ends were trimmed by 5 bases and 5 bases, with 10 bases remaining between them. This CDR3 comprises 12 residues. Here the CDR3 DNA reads TGTGCCAGCTCATCGACGGGCGACGAGCAGTACTTC. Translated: CASSSTGDEQYF. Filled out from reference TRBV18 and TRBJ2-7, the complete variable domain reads NAGVMQNPRHLVRRRGQEARLRCSPMKGHSHVYWYRQLPEEGLKFMVYLQKENIIDESGMPKERFSAEFPKEGPSILRIQQVVRGDSAAYFCASSSTGDEQYFGPGTRLTVT.